Each of the 20 T cell receptor beta chains below was sequenced from the same sample in a study of shared clonotypes between healthy human individuals. As defined, naive CD8 cells were CD45RO-negative and positively selected for CCR7, with terminally differentiated effector memory CD45RA+ cells excluded. The data were produced by immunoSEQ multiplex PCR, yet TCRdb's version contains in-frame clones alone and is incomplete. The data show more than 2 million clones, about 95% seen once. Sample: naive CD8+ T cells sorted from blood. The receptors stem from a man aged 18 to 29 in good health.

The chain has TRBV11-2 and TRBJ2-7, with D perhaps matching TRBD2 (6 bases). The end of the DNA is better explained by TRBJ2-5, so the J call may be wrong. The length of the CDR3 is 17 residues. Germline CDR1 SGHAT, CDR2 FQNNGV. The CDR3 region has the DNA TGTGCCAGCAGCTTAGTCGGGAGTGGGGCCCGTCAAGAGACCCAGTACTTC. Its protein product is CASSLVGSGARQETQYF.

V and J are TRBV10-3 and TRBJ2-7, with a tentative D call TRBD1 (6 bases). CDR1 ENHRY and CDR2 SYGVKD come from the germline V gene. Trimming took 4 bases from V and 3 from J, leaving 13 bases between them. CDR3 length: 14 amino acids. CDR3 protein: CAISVSGEGYEQYF. DNA of the CDR3: TGTGCCATCAGTGTTTCAGGGGAAGGCTACGAGCAGTACTTC.

The V call is TRBV2, the J call TRBJ2-1, with 7 bases aligning to TRBD1. Per the germline V gene, CDR1 is SNHLY and CDR2 is FYNNEI. J lost 0 bases, V lost 7 bases, and 12 bases had no gene match. The CDR3 totals 17 residues. The chain's CDR3 is CASIPRVGGSSYNEQFF. For the CDR3, the DNA is TGTGCCAGCATCCCCAGAGTAGGGGGCTCCTCCTACAATGAGCAGTTCTTC.

The gene calls are TRBV7-9 and TRBJ2-3; D unresolved. The CDR3 runs to 15 residues. Germline assignment: CDR1 SEHNR and CDR2 FQNEAQ (reference sequence). Trimming cost V 1 base and J 4 bases, with 12 bases left between them. Here the CDR3 DNA reads TGTGCCAGCAGCTTAGTTACCCTTCCTGCAGATACGCAGTATTTT. Translated, it gives CASSLVTLPADTQYF.

V usage is TRBV6-5 and J usage is TRBJ2-5; TRBD2 matches at 7 bases. This CDR3 spans 14 amino acids. The V segment lost 4 bases and the J segment 5 bases; nucleotides outside the gene matches: 7. In germline, CDR1 is MNHEY, CDR2 SVGAGI. The CDR3 region has the DNA TGTGCCAGCAGTTGGGCGGGAGAAGGGGAGACCCAGTACTTC. Amino acid sequence: CASSWAGEGETQYF.

V and J are TRBV5-1 and TRBJ2-5, with D perhaps given as TRBD1 or TRBD2 (6 bases each). Trimming took 4 bases from V and 3 from J, leaving 22 bases between them. The germline CDR1 and CDR2 sequences are SGHRS and YFSETQ. CDR3 length: 17 amino acids. DNA for the CDR3: TGCGCCAGCAGCGTAGGGACGGGGACGGGGGCGGAAGAGACCCAGTACTTC. The encoded protein is CASSVGTGTGAEETQYF.

The chain links TRBV9 to TRBJ2-5, with 8 bases lining up with TRBD2. The length of the CDR3 is 16 residues. Unmatched junction bases numbered 8, after V lost 0 bases and J lost 4 bases. Germline V gene data show CDR1 as SGDLS and CDR2 as YYNGEE. CDR3 loop: CASSVVMTSETETQYF. The DNA of the CDR3 is TGTGCCAGCAGCGTAGTAATGACTAGCGAAACAGAGACCCAGTACTTC.

This clone was recorded once. The rearrangement uses TRBV4-3 and TRBJ1-1, with TRBD1 matching 8 bases. Trimming cost V 3 bases and J 4 bases; bases outside gene matches: 7. Germline loops: CDR1 LGHNA, CDR2 YSLEER. The CDR3 sequence is 15 residues long. The CDR3 sequence is CASSHRQGSFTEAFF. DNA for the CDR3: TGCGCCAGCAGCCATAGACAGGGGTCGTTCACTGAAGCTTTCTTT.

With regard to this clone: The sample has other DNA sequences that encode this CDR3 too. This chain links TRBV4-1 with TRBJ2-2, with D unresolved. There are 14 residues in the CDR3. Germline values: CDR1 MGHRA, CDR2 YSYEKL. The germline V and J ends were trimmed by 4 bases and 0 bases, with 6 bases remaining between them. The CDR3 DNA sequence: TGCGCCAGCAGCCTTCAGTCGAACACCGGGGAGCTGTTTTTT. Translated: CASSLQSNTGELFF.

The rearrangement joins TRBV30 to TRBJ2-1; 15 bases are a match to TRBD2. Germline V CDR1 and CDR2: GTSNPN, SVGIG (reference sequence). Trimming took 1 base from V and 8 from J; bases not matched to a gene: 3. This CDR3 region has 15 residues. The CDR3 DNA is TGTGCCTGGAGTGGGACTAGCGGGAGGGCAGATGAGCAGTTCTTC. It codes for CAWSGTSGRADEQFF.

The V call is TRBV10-3, the J call TRBJ2-3; D gene ambiguous. V was cut by 2 bases and J by 3 bases, with 9 bases left in between. Germline lookup yields CDR1 ENHRY and CDR2 SYGVKD. This CDR3 is 14 amino acids long. CDR3 region: CAISEVGKTDTQYF. In DNA, the CDR3 is TGTGCCATCAGTGAGGTGGGGAAGACAGATACGCAGTATTTT.

Remarks on this clone: This specimen includes other DNA sequences encoding the same CDR3. The chain employs TRBV7-8 and TRBJ2-7; the D gene is possibly TRBD1 (5 bases). V lost 1 base and J lost 7, with 8 bases in between. Germline V CDR1 and CDR2: SGHVS, FQNEAQ. This CDR3 has 12 residues. The CDR3 here is CASSLGGDEQYF. The CDR3 DNA sequence: TGTGCCAGCAGCTTAGGGGGCGATGAGCAGTACTTC.

Regarding this clone: The sample holds other DNA sequences that translate to the same CDR3. This rearrangement joins TRBV4-1 to TRBJ2-5; D not resolved. The CDR3 runs 15 residues. The ends were cut back, 1 base at V and 1 base at J, with 10 bases in the middle. Germline V gene lookup returns CDR1 MGHRA and CDR2 YSYEKL. Here the CDR3 DNA reads TGCGCCAGCAGCCAAGGTCCGACGCCCCAAGAGACCCAGTACTTC. This codes for CASSQGPTPQETQYF.

This clone appeared once. The chain links TRBV7-9 to TRBJ1-6; 8 positions agree with TRBD1. Germline loops: CDR1 SEHNR, CDR2 FQNEAQ (reference sequence). The junction had 5 bases not matched to a gene; V was cut back by 4 bases and J by 9 bases. The CDR3 has 14 amino acids. CDR3 sequence: CASSSTGVRSPLHF. The CDR3 DNA reads TGTGCCAGCAGCTCGACAGGGGTTCGTTCACCCCTCCACTTT.

Only a few counts were recorded for this clone. The chain carries TRBV7-2 and TRBJ1-2, with TRBD1 matching over 8 bases. V lost 1 base, J lost 8 bases, and 9 bases stayed unmatched. The CDR3 is made up of 15 amino acids. CDR1 is SGHTA, CDR2 FQGNSA, per germline. In DNA form, the CDR3 reads TGTGCCAGCAGCTTAGTACACGGGACAGGCAAGGGCTACACCTTC. Its protein product is CASSLVHGTGKGYTF.

The chain uses TRBV27 and TRBJ1-4; D ambiguous. The CDR3 spans 16 residues. V was cut by 3 bases and J by 0 bases, with 11 bases left in between. The germline gives CDR1 MNHEY, CDR2 SMNVEV (reference sequence). CDR3 coding DNA: TGTGCCAGCAGTTTGTTACAGCCCGCAACTAATGAAAAACTGTTTTTT. Translated, it gives CASSLLQPATNEKLFF.

The V call is TRBV2, the J call TRBJ1-1, with D perhaps TRBD1 (6 bases). Trimming took 10 bases from V and 3 from J, leaving 30 bases between them. From germline, CDR1 is SNHLY and CDR2 FYNNEI. This CDR3 has 18 residues. DNA of the CDR3: TGTGCCACTCACCCACCCCGGCAAACCCACAGGGTGTACACTGAAGCTTTCTTT. Its translation is CATHPPRQTHRVYTEAFF.

V usage is TRBV30 and J usage is TRBJ1-2; no reliable D call. V lost 6 bases and J 4 bases, leaving 15 bases between the germline ends. The length of the CDR3 is 13 residues. Germline V gene lookup returns CDR1 GTSNPN and CDR2 SVGIG (reference sequence). CDR3 DNA: TGTGCCTGCCCCATGTGGGGTTTCTATGGCTACACCTTC. Translated: CACPMWGFYGYTF.

In its sample, this clone was seen once. This sample includes further DNA sequences coding for the same CDR3. V usage is TRBV29-1 and J usage is TRBJ2-1, with 9 bases aligning to TRBD1. The CDR3 loop spans 15 amino acids. Germline trimming cut 5 bases from V and 0 bases from J; bases unmatched to any gene: 5. The germline V gene encodes CDR1 SQVTM and CDR2 ANQGSEA. The chain's CDR3 is CSVLGTGSSYNEQFF. CDR3 coding DNA: TGCAGCGTTCTCGGGACAGGGAGCTCCTACAATGAGCAGTTCTTC.

The chain recombines TRBV9 with TRBJ2-7, with D hard to call. The germline gives CDR1 SGDLS, CDR2 YYNGEE. V gave up 4 bases and J gave up 0 bases, with 11 bases separating them. The CDR3 totals 14 residues. Here the CDR3 reads CASSTGPSSYEQYF. The CDR3 nucleotides are TGTGCCAGCAGCACCGGGCCTAGCTCCTACGAGCAGTACTTC.